Sequencing of this T cell receptor (beta chain) was carried out in a study of cytomegalovirus exposure and HLA in healthy donors. V was pared by 0 bases and J by 7 bases, with 7 bases between. The germline V gene has CDR1 LGHNA and CDR2 YNFKEQ. The CDR3 contains 12 residues. Primers: 60 Vbeta forward and 13 Jbeta reverse. Clones were sequenced by immunoSEQ multiplex PCR, and TCRdb holds only the in-frame ones, with some missing. Among 100,000 to 150,000 clones listed, around four fifths were seen once. Sequenced input: PBMCs. V usage is TRBV4-2 and J usage is TRBJ2-7; D uncertain. The TCR sequence derives from a man in his late teens or twenties in good health and CMV-seropositive. CDR3 coding DNA: TGTGCCAGCAGCCAAGAAGAGTATGAGCAGTACTTC. It encodes CASSQEEYEQYF.